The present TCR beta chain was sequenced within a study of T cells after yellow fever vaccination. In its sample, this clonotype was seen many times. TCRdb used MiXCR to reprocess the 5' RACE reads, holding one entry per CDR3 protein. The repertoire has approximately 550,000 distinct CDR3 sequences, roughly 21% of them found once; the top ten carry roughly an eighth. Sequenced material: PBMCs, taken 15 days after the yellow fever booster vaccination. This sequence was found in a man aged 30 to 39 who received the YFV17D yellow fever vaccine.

The CDR3 region has the DNA TGTGCCAGCAGTGCTCCGGGCCTGAACACCGGGGAGCTGTTTTTT. Its protein is CASSAPGLNTGELFF. This chain uses TRBV6-1 with TRBJ2-2, with D unresolved. Germline lookup yields CDR1 MNHNS and CDR2 SASEGT. The CDR3 runs 15 residues. Trimming took 4 bases from V and 1 from J, leaving 10 bases between them.